Each of the 2 T cell receptor beta chains below was sequenced from the same sample in a study of blood T cells in healthy people across ages. Alongside a J-beta primer mix, a sample-barcoded 5' primer served in a second PCR lasting roughly 7 to 11 cycles. TCRdb itself ran the 5' RACE reads through MiXCR, one entry per CDR3 protein. The repertoire has about 1.8 million distinct CDR3 sequences, roughly 50% of them found once; the top ten carry less than 2.5%. Sequenced input: blood. These receptor sequences come from a woman aged 40-49 years in good health.

V and J are TRBV5-1 and TRBJ2-1; 7 positions agree with TRBD1. Germline loops: CDR1 SGHRS, CDR2 YFSETQ. The CDR3 covers 17 residues. Trimming cost V 4 bases and J 0 bases; bases outside gene matches: 10. CDR3: CASSPFHRGSSYNEQFF. The CDR3 DNA is TGCGCCAGCAGCCCTTTCCACAGGGGAAGCTCCTACAATGAGCAGTTCTTC.

The V call is TRBV20-1, the J call TRBJ2-7; TRBD1 matches at 7 bases. The CDR3 covers 18 residues. Germline V CDR1 and CDR2: DFQATT, SNEGSKA (reference sequence). The V segment lost 0 bases and the J segment 2 bases; nucleotides outside the gene matches: 16. The DNA of the CDR3 is TGCAGTGCTAGAGATCATGGTTCCCCGACAGGGCGGACCTACGAGCAGTACTTC. This gives the protein CSARDHGSPTGRTYEQYF.